The source of this T cell receptor beta chain is a study of cytomegalovirus exposure and HLA in healthy donors. Germline V gives CDR1 ENHRY, CDR2 SYGVKD. The V and J ends lost 3 bases and 0 bases respectively, with 9 bases between them. This CDR3 is 14 amino acids long. In the PCR, 60 Vbeta and 13 Jbeta primers were used. Here immunoSEQ multiplex PCR was the method, and the copy in TCRdb shows in-frame clones only, minus some. The data show approximately 70,000 clones, 75% seen once. Whole-study results and caveats: Cytomegalovirus status, reportedly, was diagnosed with high specificity and sensitivity by the classifier. Previously analyzed data showed that most TCR beta V segments were productive at a frequency of about 90% or about 30%.

To note about this clone: Its matching antigen is unknown.

The sample taken for sequencing was PBMCs. The chain combines TRBV10-3 with TRBJ2-7; D gene uncertain. The receptor's source is a man between 60 and 70 years old in good health and CMV-seropositive. In DNA, the CDR3 is TGTGCCATCAGTGAAGGCAGGATCTCCTACGAGCAGTACTTC. It specifies CAISEGRISYEQYF.